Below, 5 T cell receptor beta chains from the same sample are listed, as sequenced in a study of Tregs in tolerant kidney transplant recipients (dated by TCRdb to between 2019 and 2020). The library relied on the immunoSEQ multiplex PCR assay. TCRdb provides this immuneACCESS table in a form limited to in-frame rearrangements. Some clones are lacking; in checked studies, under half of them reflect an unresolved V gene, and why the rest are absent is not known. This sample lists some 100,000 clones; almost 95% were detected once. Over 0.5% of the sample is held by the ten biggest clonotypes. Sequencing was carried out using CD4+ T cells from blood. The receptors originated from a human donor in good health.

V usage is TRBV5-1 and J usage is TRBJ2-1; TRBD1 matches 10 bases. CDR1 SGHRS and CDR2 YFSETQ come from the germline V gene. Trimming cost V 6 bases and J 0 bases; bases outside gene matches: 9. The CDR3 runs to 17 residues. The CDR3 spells CASNLDRGASSYNEQFF. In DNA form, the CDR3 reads TGCGCCAGCAACCTGGACAGGGGGGCAAGCTCCTACAATGAGCAGTTCTTC.

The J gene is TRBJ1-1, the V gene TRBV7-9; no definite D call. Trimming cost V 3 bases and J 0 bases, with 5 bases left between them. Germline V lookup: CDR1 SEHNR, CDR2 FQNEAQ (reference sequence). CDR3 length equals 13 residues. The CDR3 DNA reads TGTGCCAGCAGCTTTGACATGAACACTGAAGCTTTCTTT. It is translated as CASSFDMNTEAFF. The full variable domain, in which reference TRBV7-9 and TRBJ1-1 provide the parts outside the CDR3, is DTGVSQNPRHKITKRGQNVTFRCDPISEHNRLYWYRQTLGQGPEFLTYFQNEAQLEKSRLLSDRFSAERPKGSFSTLEIQRTEQGDSAMYLCASSFDMNTEAFFGQGTRLTVV.

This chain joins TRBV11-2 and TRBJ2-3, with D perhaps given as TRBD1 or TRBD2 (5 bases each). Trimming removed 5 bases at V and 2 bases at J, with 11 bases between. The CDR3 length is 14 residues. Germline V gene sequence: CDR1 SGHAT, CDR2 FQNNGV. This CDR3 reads CASSPTGLTDTQYF. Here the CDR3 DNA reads TGTGCCAGCAGCCCGACGGGGCTCACAGATACGCAGTATTTT.

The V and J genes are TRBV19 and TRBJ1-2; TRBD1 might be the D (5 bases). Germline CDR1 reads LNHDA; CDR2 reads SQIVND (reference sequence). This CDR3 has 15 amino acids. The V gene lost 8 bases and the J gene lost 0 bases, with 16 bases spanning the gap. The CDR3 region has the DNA TGTGCCAGTCACCCCCGGGGGACGGCTAACTATGGCTACACCTTC. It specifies CASHPRGTANYGYTF.

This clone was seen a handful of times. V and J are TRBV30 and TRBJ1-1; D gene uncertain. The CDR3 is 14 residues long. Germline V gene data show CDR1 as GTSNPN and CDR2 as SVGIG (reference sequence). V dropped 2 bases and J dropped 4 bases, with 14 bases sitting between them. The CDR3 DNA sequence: TGTGCCTGGAGTTGGTTAGGCACTGGCACTGAAGCTTTCTTT. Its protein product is CAWSWLGTGTEAFF.